These 9 T cell receptor beta chains share one sample of origin, sequenced in a study of cytomegalovirus exposure and HLA in healthy donors. 60 Vbeta and 13 Jbeta primers were used in PCR. Method: immunoSEQ multiplex PCR; TCRdb's copy keeps in-frame clones and lacks some. The profile covers about 150,000 clones, with nearly 80% appearing a single time and 1.7% taken by the ten largest. Sequencing was performed on PBMCs. Receptors were obtained from a woman in her twenties or thirties in good health and CMV-seronegative.

In this sample, this clone turned up a few times. This chain uses TRBV9 with TRBJ2-1; 8 nucleotides line up with TRBD2. V lost 3 bases and J lost 8; bases outside the gene matches: 7. Germline V CDR1 and CDR2: SGDLS, YYNGEE. There are 14 residues in the CDR3. DNA for the CDR3: TGTGCCAGCAGCGCAGGGACTAGTTTAGATGAGCAGTTCTTC. It codes for CASSAGTSLDEQFF.

V is TRBV7-9 and J is TRBJ2-3; 8 nucleotides align to TRBD2. The CDR3 is made up of 18 amino acids. Germline CDR1 and CDR2: SEHNR and FQNEAQ (reference sequence). The junction had 13 bases not matched to a gene; V was cut back by 5 bases and J by 0 bases. The CDR3 region has the DNA TGTGCCAGCAGCCCTGCAGTTATAGCGGGGCCTAGCACAGATACGCAGTATTTT. Residues: CASSPAVIAGPSTDTQYF.

The chain links TRBV5-4 to TRBJ1-2; 7 bases match TRBD1. The CDR3 sequence is 14 residues long. Germline CDR1 SGHNT, CDR2 YYREEE (reference sequence). Losses at the gene ends were 4 bases for V and 4 bases for J; bases not matched to a gene: 7. This chain's CDR3 is CASSVWDSGYGYTF. Written as DNA, the CDR3 is TGTGCCAGCAGCGTTTGGGACAGCGGCTATGGCTACACCTTC.

V is TRBV5-4 and J is TRBJ1-1; D remains ambiguous. This CDR3 contains 15 residues. Germline loops: CDR1 SGHNT, CDR2 YYREEE (reference sequence). The V gene lost 0 bases and the J gene lost 0 bases, with 9 bases spanning the gap. The CDR3 nucleotides are TGTGCCAGCAGCTTGGGGAGCCCGATGAACACTGAAGCTTTCTTT. Translation: CASSLGSPMNTEAFF. The variable domain in full, with the rest retrieved from reference TRBV5-4 and TRBJ1-1, is ETGVTQSPTHLIKTRGQQVTLRCSSQSGHNTVSWYQQALGQGPQFIFQYYREEENGRGNFPPRFSGLQFPNYSSELNVNALELDDSALYLCASSLGSPMNTEAFFGQGTRLTVV.

There are a few counts of this clone. The V call is TRBV5-4, the J call TRBJ2-6; no firm D call. Between the trimmed V and J ends, which lost 5 bases and 0 bases, there was a span of 3 bases. This CDR3 region has 13 residues. From germline, CDR1 is SGHNT and CDR2 YYREEE (reference sequence). The CDR3 DNA follows: TGTGCCAGCAGTATCTCTGGGGCCAACGTCCTGACTTTC. It encodes CASSISGANVLTF.

CDR3 in DNA: TGTGCCAGCAGACCAGTCCCTCCTGGTGAGCAGTTCTTC. Residues: CASRPVPPGEQFF. This chain uses TRBV7-9 with TRBJ2-1; D remains unclear. This CDR3 region has 13 residues. Looked up from germline, CDR1 is SEHNR and CDR2 is FQNEAQ (reference sequence). V gave up 6 bases and J gave up 9 bases, with 15 bases separating them.

This clone was found a few times. This sequence joins TRBV6-1 and TRBJ1-1, with 7 nucleotides matching TRBD1. This CDR3 has 14 residues. Per germline, CDR1 MNHNS and CDR2 SASEGT. The V gene end was trimmed by 5 bases and the J gene end by 1 base; junction bases not matched to a gene: 4. CDR3 loop: CASSTGARNTEAFF. CDR3 DNA sequence: TGTGCCAGCAGTACAGGGGCTCGGAACACTGAAGCTTTCTTT.

The J gene is TRBJ2-4, the V gene TRBV6-1; 9 bases are a match to TRBD1. V was pared by 8 bases and J by 8 bases, with 10 bases of the junction left unmatched. Germline V CDR1 and CDR2: MNHNS, SASEGT. CDR3 size: 14 residues. The CDR3 loop reads CASLAGQGIYIQYF. CDR3 coding DNA: TGTGCCAGCTTGGCGGGACAGGGAATTTACATTCAGTACTTC.

The V call is TRBV18, the J call TRBJ1-2; TRBD1 might be the D (6 bases). V lost 1 base to trimming and J lost 2 bases, with 14 bases between them. The CDR3 is 16 residues long. The germline CDR1 and CDR2 sequences are KGHSH and LQKENI. In nucleotides, the CDR3 is TGTGCCAGCTCACCACAGCCCCTGAGGGGGAACTATGGCTACACCTTC. Residues: CASSPQPLRGNYGYTF.